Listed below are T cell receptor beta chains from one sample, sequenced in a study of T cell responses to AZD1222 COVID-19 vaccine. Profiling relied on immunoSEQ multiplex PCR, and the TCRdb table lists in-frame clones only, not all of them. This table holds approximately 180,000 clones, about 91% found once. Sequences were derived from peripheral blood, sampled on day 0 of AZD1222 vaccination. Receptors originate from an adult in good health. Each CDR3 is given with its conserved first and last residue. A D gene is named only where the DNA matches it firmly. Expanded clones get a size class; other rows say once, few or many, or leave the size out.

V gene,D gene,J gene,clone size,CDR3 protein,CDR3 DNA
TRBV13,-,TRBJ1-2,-,CASSPREGYGYTF,TGTGCCAGCAGCCCCCGGGAAGGCTATGGCTACACCTTC
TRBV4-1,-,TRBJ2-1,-,CASSQEWNEQFF,TGCGCCAGCAGCCAAGAGTGGAATGAGCAGTTCTTC
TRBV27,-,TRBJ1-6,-,CASRLSYNSPLHF,TGTGCCAGCAGATTGTCCTATAATTCACCCCTCCACTTT
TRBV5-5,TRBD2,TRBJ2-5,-,CASSLVAGLQETQYF,TGTGCCAGCAGCTTGGTAGCGGGACTACAAGAGACCCAGTACTTC
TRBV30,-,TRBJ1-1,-,CAWSPGGRGLFTEAFF,TGTGCCTGGAGTCCCGGGGGCCGAGGGTTGTTCACTGAAGCTTTCTTT
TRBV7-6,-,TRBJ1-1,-,CASSSGQNTEAFF,TGTGCCAGCAGCTCGGGACAGAACACTGAAGCTTTCTTT
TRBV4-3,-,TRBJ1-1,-,CASSQDFVREAFF,TGCGCCAGCAGCCAAGATTTTGTGCGGGAAGCTTTCTTT
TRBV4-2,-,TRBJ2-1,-,CASGDFYNEQFF,TGTGCCAGTGGGGACTTCTACAATGAGCAGTTCTTC
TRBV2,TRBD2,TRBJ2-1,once,CASSGLAGAVSYNEQFF,TGTGCCAGCAGTGGACTAGCGGGTGCCGTCTCCTACAATGAGCAGTTCTTC
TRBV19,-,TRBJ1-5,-,CASSIDEIIQPQHF,TGTGCCAGTAGTATAGATGAGATTATCCAGCCCCAGCATTTT
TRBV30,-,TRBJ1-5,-,CAWSGGSPKSNQPQHF,TGTGCCTGGAGTGGAGGATCCCCCAAGAGCAATCAGCCCCAGCATTTT
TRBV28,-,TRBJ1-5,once,CASSSAKQGTYQPQHF,TGTGCCAGCAGTTCCGCCAAGCAGGGAACTTACCAGCCCCAGCATTTT
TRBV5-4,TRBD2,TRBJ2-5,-,CASSRGGGLAGGHQETQYF,TGTGCCAGCAGCCGAGGAGGGGGACTAGCGGGGGGGCACCAAGAGACCCAGTACTTC
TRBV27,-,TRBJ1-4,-,CASAGGPGRLDEKLFF,TGTGCCAGCGCAGGCGGCCCGGGGCGTCTCGACGAAAAACTGTTTTTT
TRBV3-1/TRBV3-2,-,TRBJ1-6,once,CASSQEGPSNSPLHF,TGTGCCAGCAGCCAGGAAGGGCCCAGCAATTCACCCCTCCACTTT
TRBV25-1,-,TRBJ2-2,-,CASSELGQTGVVFF,TGTGCCAGCAGTGAATTAGGGCAAACGGGGGTAGTGTTTTTT
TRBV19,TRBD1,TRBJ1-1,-,CASSLGGPNTEAFF,TGTGCCAGTAGTCTAGGGGGCCCAAACACTGAAGCTTTCTTT
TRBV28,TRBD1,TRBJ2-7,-,CASSLDRVYEQYF,TGTGCCAGCAGTTTGGACAGGGTTTACGAGCAGTACTTC
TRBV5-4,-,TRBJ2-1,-,CASSSGTNEQFF,TGTGCCAGCAGCTCCGGGACAAATGAGCAGTTCTTC
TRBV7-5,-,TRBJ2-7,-,CVRSAKGPGTSRGEQYF,TGTGTCAGAAGCGCAAAAGGACCCGGGACTAGCAGAGGGGAGCAGTACTTC
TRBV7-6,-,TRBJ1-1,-,CASSRDVVGWTEAFF,TGTGCCAGCAGCCGAGATGTTGTGGGTTGGACTGAAGCTTTCTTT
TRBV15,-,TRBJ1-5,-,CATSRAPKWVQPQHF,TGTGCCACCAGCAGAGCCCCAAAGTGGGTCCAGCCCCAGCATTTT
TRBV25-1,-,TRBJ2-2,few,CASREVGELFF,TGTGCCAGCAGGGAGGTCGGGGAGCTGTTTTTT